The 6 T cell receptor beta chains given below trace back to one sample, sequenced in a study of T cell repertoires in cytomegalovirus infection. One entry per CDR3 protein results from TCRdb running MiXCR on the reads. The data contain 560,000 or so distinct CDR3 sequences, approximately 15% of them singletons. Sequenced material: CD8+ T cells from PBMCs. These receptors were obtained from a human donor in good health (CMV status not recorded). Some clones in this sample may be carry-over from other donors' samples.

This clonotype has at least ten counts. V gene TRBV7-9 combines with J gene TRBJ2-1; 9 bases are a match to TRBD2. The CDR3 contains 14 residues. The ends lost 6 bases at V and 6 bases at J; junction bases unmatched: 6. Per the germline V gene, CDR1 is SEHNR and CDR2 is FQNEAQ (reference sequence). CDR3 DNA: TGTGCCAGCAGATTGACTAGCGGACTCAATGAGCAGTTCTTC. The encoded protein is CASRLTSGLNEQFF.

This clonotype was seen many times. The CDR3 coding sequence is TGTGCCAGCGCTGTGTCAGGGGGACTAAACGAGCAGTACTTC. Amino acids: CASAVSGGLNEQYF. V is TRBV2 and J is TRBJ2-7; D could derive from TRBD1 or TRBD2 (7 bases each). From germline, CDR1 is SNHLY and CDR2 FYNNEI. V was pared by 8 bases and J by 5 bases, with 19 bases between. CDR3 size: 14 residues.

The J gene is TRBJ2-1, the V gene TRBV24-1; unclear D gene. V gave up 4 bases and J gave up 5 bases, with 14 bases separating them. CDR3 size: 15 residues. Germline CDR1 reads KGHDR; CDR2 reads SFDVKD. The DNA of the CDR3 is TGTGCCACCAGTGACGTAGAAAACTACAACAATGAGCAGTTCTTC. Protein sequence: CATSDVENYNNEQFF.

The chain combines TRBV27 with TRBJ1-1; a possible D gene is TRBD1 (6 bases). The CDR3 consists of 18 residues. Germline lookup yields CDR1 MNHEY and CDR2 SMNVEV (reference sequence). The ends were cut back, 6 bases at V and 0 bases at J, with 23 bases in the middle. The CDR3 protein is CASRKTPGTGYMNTEAFF. In nucleotides, the CDR3 is TGTGCCAGCAGAAAAACCCCCGGAACAGGGTACATGAACACTGAAGCTTTCTTT.

This clonotype occurred a few times. This chain connects TRBV6-6 to TRBJ1-5; 7 bases map to TRBD1. The CDR3 runs to 16 residues. Looked up from germline, CDR1 is MNHNY and CDR2 is SVGAGI (reference sequence). J gave up 9 bases and V 0 bases, and 11 bases lay outside the gene matches. The CDR3 sequence: CASSYSPGQPLSPQHF. In nucleotides, the CDR3 is TGTGCCAGCAGTTACTCCCCGGGACAGCCCCTCTCGCCCCAGCATTTT.

The J gene is TRBJ2-7, the V gene TRBV20-1, with TRBD1 as a possible D gene (6 bases). CDR1 is DFQATT and CDR2 is SNEGSKA in the germline V gene (reference sequence). The V end was cut by 0 bases, the J end by 3 bases, with 12 bases between. The CDR3 extends over 14 amino acids. This chain's CDR3 is CSARDWTRGYEQYF. CDR3 DNA sequence: TGCAGTGCTAGAGATTGGACCAGGGGCTACGAGCAGTACTTC.